This TCR beta chain was recovered during a study of CD8 T cells in Susac syndrome. Reverse transcription of about 0.5 to 1 ug RNA used random hexamers. The TCR beta CDR3 was amplified by immunoSEQ multiplex PCR across 54 Vbeta, 13 Jbeta. TCRdb called the immunoSEQ multiplex PCR reads again in MiXCR, with one record for every CDR3 protein. Here the sample spans 140,000 or so distinct CDR3 sequences, roughly 96% being singletons. The multiple sclerosis controls were treatment-naive patients, and their relapsing-remitting disease was stable or active. Bulk CD8+ and CD4+ cells came from magnetic negative isolation; CD8+ TEMRA by FACS. Germline V CDR1 and CDR2: LNHNV, YYDKDF (reference sequence). V dropped 4 bases and J dropped 3; count of bases not matched to a gene: 11. CDR3 length equals 17 residues.

Material: CD4+ T cells from PBMCs. The sequence was collected from a human donor with multiple sclerosis. The rearrangement uses TRBV15 and TRBJ2-4; 8 bases map to TRBD1. CDR3 amino acids: CATSKKLDRVVKNIQYF. CDR3 in DNA: TGTGCCACCAGCAAAAAGTTGGACAGGGTAGTCAAAAACATTCAGTACTTC.